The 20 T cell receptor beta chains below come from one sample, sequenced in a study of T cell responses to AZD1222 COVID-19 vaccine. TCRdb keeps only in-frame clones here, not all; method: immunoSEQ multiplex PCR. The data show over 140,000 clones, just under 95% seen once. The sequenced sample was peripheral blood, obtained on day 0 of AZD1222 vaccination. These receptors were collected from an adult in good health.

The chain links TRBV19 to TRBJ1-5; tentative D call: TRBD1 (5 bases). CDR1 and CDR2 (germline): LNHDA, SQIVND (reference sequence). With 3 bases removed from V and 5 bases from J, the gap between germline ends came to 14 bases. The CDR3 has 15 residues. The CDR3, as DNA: TGTGCCAGTAGTATTCAGGGTTTCGGGGATCAGCCCCAGCATTTT. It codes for CASSIQGFGDQPQHF.

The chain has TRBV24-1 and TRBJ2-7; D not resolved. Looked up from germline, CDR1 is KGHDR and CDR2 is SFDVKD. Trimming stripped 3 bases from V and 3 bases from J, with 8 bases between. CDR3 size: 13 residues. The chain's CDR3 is CATSDNLDYEQYF. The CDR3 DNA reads TGTGCCACCAGTGATAACCTAGACTACGAGCAGTACTTC.

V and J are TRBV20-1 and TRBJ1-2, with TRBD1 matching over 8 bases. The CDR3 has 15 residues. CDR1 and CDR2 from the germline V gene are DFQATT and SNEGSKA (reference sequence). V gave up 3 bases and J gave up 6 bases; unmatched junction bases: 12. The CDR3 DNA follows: TGCAGTGCTAGTAGCAGGGGGCATGAGGATGATGGCTACACCTTC. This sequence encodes CSASSRGHEDDGYTF.

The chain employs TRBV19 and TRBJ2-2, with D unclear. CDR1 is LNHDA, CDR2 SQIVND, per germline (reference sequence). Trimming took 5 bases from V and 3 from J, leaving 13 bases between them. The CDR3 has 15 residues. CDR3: CASSVFAADTGELFF. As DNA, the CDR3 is TGTGCCAGTAGTGTATTCGCCGCTGACACCGGGGAGCTGTTTTTT.

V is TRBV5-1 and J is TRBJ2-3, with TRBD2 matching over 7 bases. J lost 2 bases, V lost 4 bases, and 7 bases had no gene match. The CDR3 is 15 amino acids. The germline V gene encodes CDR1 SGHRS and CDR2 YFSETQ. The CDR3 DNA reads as TGCGCCAGCAGCGGCGGGGGAGTGGACACAGATACGCAGTATTTT. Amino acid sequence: CASSGGGVDTDTQYF.

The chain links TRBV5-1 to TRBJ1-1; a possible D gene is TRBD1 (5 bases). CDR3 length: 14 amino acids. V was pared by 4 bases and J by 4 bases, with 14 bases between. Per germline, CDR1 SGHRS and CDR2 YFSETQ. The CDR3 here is CASSTPGSGTEAFF. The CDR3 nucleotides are TGCGCCAGCAGCACCCCAGGGAGTGGCACTGAAGCTTTCTTT.

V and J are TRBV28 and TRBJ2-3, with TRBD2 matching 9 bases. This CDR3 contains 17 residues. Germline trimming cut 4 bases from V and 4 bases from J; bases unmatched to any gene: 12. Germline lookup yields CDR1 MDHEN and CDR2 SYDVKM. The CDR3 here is CASSSPFGGGAPDTQYF. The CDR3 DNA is TGTGCCAGCAGTTCCCCCTTTGGCGGGGGGGCCCCAGATACGCAGTATTTT.

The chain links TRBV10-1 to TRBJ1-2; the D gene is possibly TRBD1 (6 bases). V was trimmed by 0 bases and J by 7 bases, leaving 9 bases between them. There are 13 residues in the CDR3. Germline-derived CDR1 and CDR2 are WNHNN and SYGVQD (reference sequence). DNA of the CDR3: TGCGCCAGCAGTGAGTCCGGGGGCTCTGGCTACACCTTC. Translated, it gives CASSESGGSGYTF.

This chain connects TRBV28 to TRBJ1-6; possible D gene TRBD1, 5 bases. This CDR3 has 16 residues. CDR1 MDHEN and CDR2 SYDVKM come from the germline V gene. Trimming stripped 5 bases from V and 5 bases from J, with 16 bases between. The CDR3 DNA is TGTGCCAGCAGTCTCCTGGGAGGGGCCAATAATTCACCCCTCCACTTT. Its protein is CASSLLGGANNSPLHF.

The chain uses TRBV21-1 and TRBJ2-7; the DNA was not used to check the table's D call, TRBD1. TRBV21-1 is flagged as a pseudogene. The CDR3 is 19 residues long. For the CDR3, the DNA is TGTGCCAGCATATCGACAGGCATTCCTAGGGGGCCAGGGGAATACGAGCAGTACTTC. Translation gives CASISTGIPRGPGEYEQYF.

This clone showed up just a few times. CDR3 sequence: CASSSYQGAKNIQYF. In DNA form, the CDR3 reads TGTGCCAGCAGCTCGTATCAGGGAGCCAAAAACATTCAGTACTTC. The chain carries TRBV13 and TRBJ2-4, with D maybe TRBD1 (5 bases). Germline V gives CDR1 PRHDT, CDR2 FYEKMQ (reference sequence). V dropped 4 bases and J dropped 0 bases, with 10 bases sitting between them. The CDR3 is 15 amino acids.

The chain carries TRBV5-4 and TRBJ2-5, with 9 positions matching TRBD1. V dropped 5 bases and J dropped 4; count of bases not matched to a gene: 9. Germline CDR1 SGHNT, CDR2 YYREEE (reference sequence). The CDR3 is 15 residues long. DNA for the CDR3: TGTGCCAGCAGGAAAACAGGGGGCGCCGGAGAGACCCAGTACTTC. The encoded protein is CASRKTGGAGETQYF.

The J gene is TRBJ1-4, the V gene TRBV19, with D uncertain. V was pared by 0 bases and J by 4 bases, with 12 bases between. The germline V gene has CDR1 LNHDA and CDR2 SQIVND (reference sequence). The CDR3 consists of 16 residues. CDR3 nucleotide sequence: TGTGCCAGTAGTATAGATGGTCCCGCAGTTAATGAAAAACTGTTTTTT. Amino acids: CASSIDGPAVNEKLFF.

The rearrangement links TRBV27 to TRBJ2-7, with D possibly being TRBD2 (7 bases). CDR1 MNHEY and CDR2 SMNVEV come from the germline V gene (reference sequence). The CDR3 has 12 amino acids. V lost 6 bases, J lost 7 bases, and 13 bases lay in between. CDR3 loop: CASSLGGGEQYF. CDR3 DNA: TGTGCCAGCAGCCTAGGGGGGGGTGAGCAGTACTTC.

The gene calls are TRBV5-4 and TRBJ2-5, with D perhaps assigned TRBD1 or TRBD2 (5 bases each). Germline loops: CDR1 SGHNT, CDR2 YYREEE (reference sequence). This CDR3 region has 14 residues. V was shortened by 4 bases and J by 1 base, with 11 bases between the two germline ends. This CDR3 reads CASSGDAFQETQYF. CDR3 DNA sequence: TGTGCCAGCAGCGGGGACGCATTCCAAGAGACCCAGTACTTC.

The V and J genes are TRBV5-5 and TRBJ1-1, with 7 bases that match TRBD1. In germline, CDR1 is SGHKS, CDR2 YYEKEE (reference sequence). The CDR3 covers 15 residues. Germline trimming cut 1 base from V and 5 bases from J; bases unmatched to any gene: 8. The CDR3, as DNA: TGTGCCAGCAGCTTGCAGGGGGAAGATGGGACTGAAGCTTTCTTT. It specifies CASSLQGEDGTEAFF.

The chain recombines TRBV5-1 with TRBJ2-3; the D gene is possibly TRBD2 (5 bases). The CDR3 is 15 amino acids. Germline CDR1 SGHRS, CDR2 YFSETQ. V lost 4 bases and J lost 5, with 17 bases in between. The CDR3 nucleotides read TGCGCCAGCAGCGTAACCGCCGGGATTGAAGATACGCAGTATTTT. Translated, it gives CASSVTAGIEDTQYF.

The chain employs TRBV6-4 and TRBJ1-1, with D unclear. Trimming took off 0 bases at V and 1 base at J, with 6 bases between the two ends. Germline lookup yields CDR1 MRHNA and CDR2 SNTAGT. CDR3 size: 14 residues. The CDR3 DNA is TGTGCCAGCAGTGACTCGGAGGGGAACACTGAAGCTTTCTTT. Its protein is CASSDSEGNTEAFF.

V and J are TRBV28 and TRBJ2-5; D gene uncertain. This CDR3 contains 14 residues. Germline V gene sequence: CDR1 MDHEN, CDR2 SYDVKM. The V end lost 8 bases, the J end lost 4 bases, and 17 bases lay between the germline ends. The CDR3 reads CASQWQGRSETQYF. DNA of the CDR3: TGTGCCAGCCAGTGGCAAGGCCGGTCAGAGACCCAGTACTTC.

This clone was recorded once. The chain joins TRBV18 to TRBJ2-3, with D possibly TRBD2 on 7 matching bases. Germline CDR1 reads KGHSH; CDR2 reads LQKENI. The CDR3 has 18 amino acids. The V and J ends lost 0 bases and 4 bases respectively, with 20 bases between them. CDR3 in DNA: TGTGCCAGCTCACCACCTCTGCCTCTTCGGGGGGCTTCAGATACGCAGTATTTT. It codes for CASSPPLPLRGASDTQYF. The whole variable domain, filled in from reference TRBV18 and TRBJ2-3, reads NAGVMQNPRHLVRRRGQEARLRCSPMKGHSHVYWYRQLPEEGLKFMVYLQKENIIDESGMPKERFSAEFPKEGPSILRIQQVVRGDSAAYFCASSPPLPLRGASDTQYFGPGTRLTVL.